These 26 T cell receptor beta chains share one sample of origin, sequenced in a study of beta chain features in type 1 diabetes. Notes on the study in general: Across all four CD4+ subsets, people with type 1 diabetes showed modestly shorter TCRB CDR3s.

No antigen is known for these receptors. Every isolated RNA sample was fully reverse transcribed, so sequencing captured expressed TCRB transcripts. Profiling relied on immunoSEQ multiplex PCR, and the TCRdb table lists in-frame clones only, not all of them. The data contain some 660,000 clones, 11% to 15% of them seen just once; the ten biggest clones take up just under 0.04%. Sequenced sample: naive CD4+ T cells from blood. Receptors were obtained from a man in his late teens or twenties with type 1 diabetes.

The CDR3 sequence: CASSARASNTGELFF. CDR3 coding DNA: TGTGCCAGCAGCGCCCGGGCCTCGAACACCGGGGAGCTGTTTTTT. This sequence joins TRBV9 and TRBJ2-2; no clear D gene. Looked up from germline, CDR1 is SGDLS and CDR2 is YYNGEE. V lost 3 bases to trimming and J lost 0 bases, with 9 bases between them. The CDR3 runs 15 residues. The variable domain in full, with the rest retrieved from reference TRBV9 and TRBJ2-2, is DSGVTQTPKHLITATGQRVTLRCSPRSGDLSVYWYQQSLDQGLQFLIQYYNGEERAKGNILERFSAQQFPDLHSELNLSSLELGDSALYFCASSARASNTGELFFGEGSRLTVL.

The chain combines TRBV7-9 with TRBJ1-4; D unclear. The germline V gene has CDR1 SEHNR and CDR2 FQNEAQ (reference sequence). CDR3 length: 15 amino acids. V was shortened by 5 bases and J by 3 bases, with 13 bases between the two germline ends. CDR3 region: CASSASTGANEKLFF. The DNA for the CDR3 is TGTGCCAGCAGCGCCTCAACCGGGGCTAATGAAAAACTGTTTTTT.

In its sample, this clone was seen a few times. The chain has TRBV19 and TRBJ1-2; 7 bases map to TRBD1. There are 14 residues in the CDR3. J lost 2 bases, V lost 5 bases, and 5 bases had no gene match. Germline V CDR1 and CDR2: LNHDA, SQIVND (reference sequence). This CDR3 is CASSLTGWNYGYTF. Here the CDR3 DNA reads TGTGCCAGTAGTTTGACAGGGTGGAACTATGGCTACACCTTC.

The chain carries TRBV7-9 and TRBJ1-5, with 11 bases lining up with TRBD1. This CDR3 contains 15 residues. Per the germline V gene, CDR1 is SEHNR and CDR2 is FQNEAQ (reference sequence). V lost 5 bases to trimming and J lost 6 bases; unmatched junction nucleotides: 6. The CDR3: CASSLGQGAGQPQHF. The CDR3 DNA sequence: TGTGCCAGCAGCCTTGGACAGGGGGCTGGTCAGCCCCAGCATTTT.

The table lists this clone with a few counts. The chain couples TRBV27 to TRBJ2-1; 9 nucleotides agree with TRBD2. The length of the CDR3 is 16 residues. Unmatched junction bases numbered 10, after V lost 5 bases and J lost 5 bases. Germline CDR1 MNHEY, CDR2 SMNVEV (reference sequence). The CDR3 protein is CASSTSSGIIHNEQFF. The CDR3 DNA is TGTGCCAGCAGTACCTCTAGCGGGATAATCCACAATGAGCAGTTCTTC.

The chain has TRBV28 and TRBJ2-3; D ambiguous. Germline CDR1 is MDHEN and CDR2 is SYDVKM. The CDR3 loop spans 13 amino acids. V gave up 2 bases and J gave up 7 bases, with 10 bases separating them. The CDR3 nucleotides read TGTGCCAGCAGTTTAGAAGTACGGCATACGCAGTATTTT. It yields the protein CASSLEVRHTQYF.

The table lists this clone with a few counts. The V and J genes are TRBV7-9 and TRBJ2-1; D is uncertain. In germline, CDR1 is SEHNR, CDR2 FQNEAQ (reference sequence). The CDR3 is made up of 15 amino acids. V was clipped by 3 bases and J by 0 bases, with 9 bases between them. The CDR3, as DNA: TGTGCCAGCAGCTTGTGGAGCAGCTCCTACAATGAGCAGTTCTTC. It specifies CASSLWSSSYNEQFF.

The sample holds a few counts of this clone. This sequence joins TRBV9 and TRBJ2-7, with TRBD2 matching over 8 bases. This CDR3 comprises 17 residues. Germline trimming cut 0 bases from V and 4 bases from J; bases unmatched to any gene: 12. Germline CDR1 SGDLS, CDR2 YYNGEE. This CDR3 reads CASSVGIAGGIIYEQYF. For the CDR3, the DNA is TGTGCCAGCAGCGTAGGTATTGCGGGAGGCATCATTTACGAGCAGTACTTC.

The V and J genes are TRBV11-2 and TRBJ1-1; maybe TRBD1 (5 bases). This CDR3 comprises 14 residues. Germline V lookup: CDR1 SGHAT, CDR2 FQNNGV. Trimming pared 5 bases from V and 0 bases from J, leaving 10 bases between. The DNA for the CDR3 is TGTGCCAGCAGCCAGGGACGGGTGAACACTGAAGCTTTCTTT. Protein sequence: CASSQGRVNTEAFF.

CDR3 bases: TGTGCCTGGAGTAGGGGGACAGCGGAAGCTTTCTTT. Amino acid sequence: CAWSRGTAEAFF. The J gene is TRBJ1-1, the V gene TRBV30; 7 bases match TRBD1. CDR1 and CDR2 from the germline V gene are GTSNPN and SVGIG (reference sequence). CDR3 length: 12 residues. With 2 bases clipped from V and 8 bases from J, the junction kept 5 bases outside the gene matches.

V usage is TRBV6-1 and J usage is TRBJ2-3, with D possibly TRBD1 on 5 matching bases. This CDR3 is 16 amino acids long. Per the germline V gene, CDR1 is MNHNS and CDR2 is SASEGT. V was pared by 2 bases and J by 1 base, with 13 bases between. CDR3 bases: TGTGCCAGCAGTGAAATCACAGGACGGGGCACAGATACGCAGTATTTT. Its translation is CASSEITGRGTDTQYF.

Only a few counts were recorded for this clone. V usage is TRBV7-2 and J usage is TRBJ2-3; D ambiguous. V gave up 1 base and J gave up 4 bases, with 6 bases separating them. Germline V CDR1 and CDR2: SGHTA, FQGNSA. The CDR3 contains 13 residues. As DNA, the CDR3 is TGTGCCAGCAGCTTAGAAGGCTCAGATACGCAGTATTTT. Residues: CASSLEGSDTQYF.

A few counts support this clone. The V call is TRBV9, the J call TRBJ2-2, with TRBD1 matching over 8 bases. Trimming took 0 bases from V and 5 from J; bases not matched to a gene: 3. The CDR3 totals 15 residues. The germline gives CDR1 SGDLS, CDR2 YYNGEE. CDR3 protein: CASSVGDRRTGELFF. The CDR3 DNA reads TGTGCCAGCAGCGTAGGGGACAGGAGGACCGGGGAGCTGTTTTTT. Based on the CDR3 plus reference TRBV9 and TRBJ2-2, the full variable domain is DSGVTQTPKHLITATGQRVTLRCSPRSGDLSVYWYQQSLDQGLQFLIQYYNGEERAKGNILERFSAQQFPDLHSELNLSSLELGDSALYFCASSVGDRRTGELFFGEGSRLTVL.

The table lists this clone with a few counts. The rearrangement uses TRBV7-9 and TRBJ2-1; 7 positions agree with TRBD2. The junction had 10 bases not matched to a gene; V was cut back by 5 bases and J by 6 bases. The CDR3 has 15 amino acids. Looked up from germline, CDR1 is SEHNR and CDR2 is FQNEAQ (reference sequence). The CDR3 loop reads CASSPGWSGGNEQFF. The CDR3 DNA reads as TGTGCCAGCAGCCCCGGGTGGTCGGGAGGCAATGAGCAGTTCTTC.

This clone was counted between two and nine times. At one of its ends the junction is not consistent with the germline gene, which may arise from a read error. The chain is built from TRBV7-7 and TRBJ2-7, with a tentative D call TRBD1 (6 bases). Germline CDR1 SSHAT, CDR2 FNYEAQ (reference sequence). This CDR3 spans 14 amino acids. The CDR3 sequence is CASSLDRYSYEQYF. DNA of the CDR3: TGTGCTAGCAGCCTGGACAGATACTCCTACGAGCAGTACTTC.

This clone was counted a few times. The same CDR3 is also encoded by other DNA sequences in this sample. The chain couples TRBV7-2 to TRBJ2-5; D perhaps matches TRBD2 (5 bases). The CDR3 totals 15 residues. V was trimmed by 1 base and J by 4 bases, leaving 13 bases between them. Germline CDR1 and CDR2: SGHTA and FQGNSA. The CDR3 region is CASSLGAGLGETQYF. CDR3 DNA sequence: TGTGCCAGCAGCTTAGGAGCCGGACTGGGAGAGACCCAGTACTTC.

This rearrangement joins TRBV15 to TRBJ2-1; D is perhaps TRBD2 (5 bases). The CDR3 totals 14 residues. V was trimmed by 0 bases and J by 8 bases, leaving 11 bases between them. CDR1 LNHNV and CDR2 YYDKDF come from the germline V gene (reference sequence). The CDR3 is CATSRERENYEQFF. The DNA for the CDR3 is TGTGCCACCAGCAGAGAGAGGGAGAACTATGAGCAGTTCTTC.

A word on this clone: In the same sample, other DNA sequences code for this CDR3. V is TRBV7-9 and J is TRBJ2-3; 8 bases match TRBD2. Per the germline V gene, CDR1 is SEHNR and CDR2 is FQNEAQ (reference sequence). The CDR3 runs 15 residues. V was clipped by 1 base and J by 1 base; unmatched bases: 1. The chain's CDR3 is CASSLGSGGTDTQYF. Here the CDR3 DNA reads TGTGCCAGCAGCTTAGGTAGCGGGGGCACAGATACGCAGTATTTT.

This clone showed up just a few times. V gene TRBV6-5 combines with J gene TRBJ2-4; weak D call: TRBD2 (6 bases). Germline CDR1 is MNHEY and CDR2 is SVGAGI. The CDR3 is 16 amino acids. Trimming took off 2 bases at V and 0 bases at J, with 11 bases between the two ends. CDR3 in DNA: TGTGCCAGCAGTTACGGGGAGGTCCTAGCCAAAAACATTCAGTACTTC. As protein: CASSYGEVLAKNIQYF.

The gene calls are TRBV7-2 and TRBJ2-1; the D is unclear. This CDR3 is built from 14 residues. Germline CDR1 and CDR2: SGHTA and FQGNSA. The V gene lost 0 bases and the J gene lost 10 bases, with 13 bases spanning the gap. As DNA, the CDR3 is TGTGCCAGCAGCTTAGCGCGTCCCGCGAAAGAGCAGTTCTTC. It is translated as CASSLARPAKEQFF.

This clone came up a few times. The chain uses TRBV7-2 and TRBJ2-3; 8 bases agree with TRBD2. CDR1 and CDR2 from the germline V gene are SGHTA and FQGNSA. The CDR3 contains 15 residues. Germline trimming cut 4 bases from V and 3 bases from J; bases unmatched to any gene: 6. The CDR3 protein is CASSSGTRRTDTQYF. DNA for the CDR3: TGTGCCAGCAGCTCGGGGACTAGGCGAACAGATACGCAGTATTTT. Filled out from reference TRBV7-2 and TRBJ2-3, the complete variable domain reads GAGVSQSPSNKVTEKGKDVELRCDPISGHTALYWYRQSLGQGLEFLIYFQGNSAPDKSGLPSDRFSAERTGGSVSTLTIQRTQQEDSAVYLCASSSGTRRTDTQYFGPGTRLTVL.

This clone appeared a few times. The V and J genes are TRBV2 and TRBJ2-1; D is unclear. The CDR3 is made up of 11 amino acids. The V and J ends lost 5 bases and 11 bases respectively, with 10 bases between them. The germline V gene encodes CDR1 SNHLY and CDR2 FYNNEI. CDR3 amino acids: CASSSAPKQFF. CDR3 nucleotides: TGTGCCAGCAGTAGTGCCCCGAAGCAGTTCTTC.

This clone was observed a handful of times. The chain carries TRBV5-4 and TRBJ2-2, with D uncertain. CDR3 size: 13 residues. Trimming took 3 bases from V and 8 from J, leaving 11 bases between them. Germline V gene lookup returns CDR1 SGHNT and CDR2 YYREEE (reference sequence). The CDR3 DNA sequence: TGTGCCAGCAGCTCAGACTGGATAGGGGAGCTGTTTTTT. The encoded protein is CASSSDWIGELFF.

This clone appeared a few times. The V call is TRBV30, the J call TRBJ2-5, with D possibly being TRBD1 or TRBD2 (5 bases each). Germline V gene data show CDR1 as GTSNPN and CDR2 as SVGIG (reference sequence). V shed 3 bases and J shed 4 bases, with 12 bases lying between them. There are 13 residues in the CDR3. The CDR3 loop reads CAWSPGPVETQYF. DNA of the CDR3: TGTGCCTGGAGCCCGGGACCTGTAGAGACCCAGTACTTC.

The J gene is TRBJ1-1, the V gene TRBV6-1, with D possibly being TRBD1 (6 bases). V was shortened by 4 bases and J by 5 bases, with 14 bases between the two germline ends. CDR1 and CDR2 from the germline V gene are MNHNS and SASEGT. This CDR3 is 14 amino acids long. The CDR3 sequence: CASSAEGEYTEAFF. The CDR3 DNA is TGTGCCAGCAGTGCAGAGGGGGAATATACTGAAGCTTTCTTT.

This clone has only a few counts. The chain is built from TRBV11-2 and TRBJ1-2; no reliable D call. V was cut by 3 bases and J by 5 bases, with 10 bases left in between. Per germline, CDR1 SGHAT and CDR2 FQNNGV. The CDR3 extends over 13 amino acids. The DNA for the CDR3 is TGTGCCAGCAGCTTGACCGTAAGATATGGCTACACCTTC. Encoded protein: CASSLTVRYGYTF.